Listed below are T cell receptor beta chains from one sample, sequenced in a study of human T cells and chemical hapten exposure. TCRdb processed the RACE reads anew with MiXCR; each CDR3 protein has one entry. The data contain fewer than 90,000 distinct CDR3 sequences, approximately 6.6% of them seen just once; the ten biggest clones take up under 1.5%. The input for sequencing was whole blood, taken in connection with sensitization to the hapten diphenylcyclopropenone (DPC). The receptors here all came from a woman aged 25-40 years with alopecia areata. Some clones in this sample may be carry-over from other donors' samples. Both conserved end residues are trimmed from each CDR3. For some rows the clone size is stated as once, few or many, or as a class when expanded; others skip it.

CDR3	size	V	J
SVSGSAGASTDTQY	many	TRBV29-1	TRBJ2-3
SARDQGRGHSYT	few	TRBV20-1	TRBJ1-2
ASSSSGAPPNEQF	NA	TRBV5-1	TRBJ2-1
ASSFQGMTEAF	few	TRBV12-3/TRBV12-4	TRBJ1-1
ASSPQGRSEAF	NA	TRBV18	TRBJ1-1
ASNLRLNTEAF	few	TRBV12-3/TRBV12-4	TRBJ1-1
SARDLIEQY	many	TRBV20-1	TRBJ2-7
ASSPSGGVGNEQF	few	TRBV6-5	TRBJ2-1
ASSYEEARGLSNYGYT	many	TRBV6-2/TRBV6-3	TRBJ1-2
ASREGLHEGTIY	many	TRBV5-1	TRBJ1-3
ASSLMGAYNSPLH	many	TRBV12-3/TRBV12-4	TRBJ1-6
ASSYDRNTEAF	many	TRBV7-3	TRBJ1-1
ASSEDRTYEQY	many	TRBV2	TRBJ2-7
SAPRGTDTQY	many	TRBV20-1	TRBJ2-3
ASSLDGAGYGYT	many	TRBV12-3/TRBV12-4	TRBJ1-2
AWRGRWGNEKLF	NA	TRBV30	TRBJ1-4
SAGPGSPQH	many	TRBV20-1	TRBJ1-5
ASSQGGALSNQPQH	few	TRBV3-1	TRBJ1-5
ASSLKGQGSGSPLH	many	TRBV7-3	TRBJ1-6
AARTGQYNEQF	many	TRBV10-3	TRBJ2-1
ASSPPGTGARIVY	NA	TRBV18	TRBJ1-6
ASRSVGTGATSPLH	few	TRBV5-1	TRBJ1-6
SARVIAGLAGANEQF	many	TRBV20-1	TRBJ2-1
ASSDLPSDSTGELF	NA	TRBV6-1	TRBJ2-2
ASSLDDDYGYT	many	TRBV12-3/TRBV12-4	TRBJ1-2
ATSGKGDETQY	NA	TRBV24-1	TRBJ2-5
ASSIRGTVERKLF	many	TRBV19	TRBJ1-4
SVVNTGELF	few	TRBV29-1	TRBJ2-2